This T cell receptor (beta chain) was sequenced for a study of regulatory T cells in long-lasting Graves disease. Overall study context: Newly diagnosed Graves' patients had under 3 months of antithyroid drugs.

This clonotype occurred a few times. Its antigen is unknown. Study findings and constraints: Tissue studied was limited to peripheral blood, excluding thyroid tissue. Favored gene segments in persistent disease were TRBV28, TRBJ1-2 and TRBJ2-5. Persistent patients had more shared public clonotypes (2,741) than new patients (roughly 900).

In building TCR beta libraries, iRepertoire HTBI primers were used together with Arm-PCR of CDR3 regions. One entry per CDR3 protein results from TCRdb running MiXCR on the multiplex PCR reads. There are about 400,000 distinct CDR3 sequences in the sample; around 15% occur only once, and about 20% lies in the top ten. The CDR3 runs to 18 residues. Germline lookup yields CDR1 LNHDA and CDR2 SQIVND (reference sequence). The V segment lost 3 bases and the J segment 3 bases; nucleotides outside the gene matches: 15. Time point reported: newly diagnosed GD, antithyroid drugs for less than 3 months. The TCR library was prepared using RNA isolated from PBMCs.

This sequence was found in a female donor with Graves disease. The chain has TRBV19 and TRBJ2-7; 9 nucleotides line up with TRBD1. This sample comprised peripheral blood mononuclear cells (PBMCs), obtained at new diagnosis, from a patient treated with antithyroid drugs. CDR3 sequence: CASSIGTPGQGNFYEQYF. The CDR3 coding sequence is TGTGCCAGTAGTATTGGGACCCCTGGACAGGGGAATTTCTACGAGCAGTACTTC. Full variable domain (rest looked up from reference TRBV19 and TRBJ2-7): DGGITQSPKYLFRKEGQNVTLSCEQNLNHDAMYWYRQDPGQGLRLIYYSQIVNDFQKGDIAEGYSVSREKKESFPLTVTSAQKNPTAFYLCASSIGTPGQGNFYEQYFGPGTRLTVT.